The entry below describes one TCR beta chain. The CDR3 is 16 residues long. Germline CDR1 GTSNPN, CDR2 SVGIG (reference sequence). The V gene end was trimmed by 3 bases and the J gene end by 2 bases; junction bases not matched to a gene: 4. This entry comes from a study of OX40 agonist ivuxolimab in advanced cancers. Study in general: The dose-escalation cohort was approximately 84% male, with a mean age of around 60 years, ranging about 23 to 90.

The data were produced by immunoSEQ multiplex PCR, yet TCRdb's version contains in-frame clones alone and is incomplete. The sample has tens of thousands of clones; roughly nine tenths are singletons. This TCR was recovered from an adult with an advanced solid tumor such as melanoma, head and neck, liver or kidney cancer. The source material was CD4+ or CD8+ T cells sorted from blood, sampled in a trial of the OX40 agonist ivuxolimab. The chain combines TRBV30 with TRBJ2-6, with 10 bases aligning to TRBD1. CDR3 coding DNA: TGTGCCTGGAGCGGGACAGGGGCCGCTGGGGCCAACGTCCTGACTTTC. Its translation: CAWSGTGAAGANVLTF.